One sample yielded the 10 T cell receptor beta chains listed below, sequenced in a study of glioma-infiltrating T cells after dendritic cell vaccination. The method was immunoSEQ multiplex PCR; TCRdb's version includes in-frame clones alone and lacks a portion of them. The sample has 50,000 to 55,000 clones; around 89% are singletons. Time point reported: after dendritic cell vaccination, including at tumor progression/relapse. This specimen was blood, taken after dendritic cell vaccination. These receptors all stem from a human donor with glioblastoma.

The chain is built from TRBV5-1 and TRBJ2-1; TRBD2 aligns across 15 bases. The CDR3 length is 17 residues. Germline CDR1 is SGHRS and CDR2 is YFSETQ. Trimming removed 0 bases from V and 9 bases from J; junction bases left unmatched: 7. Here the CDR3 DNA reads TGCGCCAGCAGCTTGGGGACTAGCGGGAGGGCGATTGGTGAGCAGTTCTTC. It encodes CASSLGTSGRAIGEQFF. The entire variable domain, with the rest obtained from reference TRBV5-1 and TRBJ2-1, is as follows: KAGVTQTPRYLIKTRGQQVTLSCSPISGHRSVSWYQQTPGQGLQFLFEYFSETQRNKGNFPGRFSGRQFSNSRSEMNVSTLELGDSALYLCASSLGTSGRAIGEQFFGPGTRLTVL.

This clone was seen a few times. This rearrangement joins TRBV10-1 to TRBJ2-7, with 7 bases fitting TRBD1. This CDR3 spans 13 amino acids. The germline CDR1 and CDR2 sequences are WNHNN and SYGVQD (reference sequence). V shed 4 bases, J shed 2 bases, and the junction held 2 bases outside the gene matches. As DNA, the CDR3 is TGCGCCAGCAGTGTGGGACAGACCTACGAGCAGTACTTC. Its protein is CASSVGQTYEQYF.

Here the CDR3 DNA reads TGCGCCAGCAGCTTCCAGAAATCTAGCACAGATACGCAGTATTTT. This codes for CASSFQKSSTDTQYF. V usage is TRBV5-1 and J usage is TRBJ2-3; D is ambiguous. Trimming removed 2 bases at V and 0 bases at J, with 10 bases between. Per germline, CDR1 SGHRS and CDR2 YFSETQ. The CDR3 covers 15 residues.

This clone was seen more than once but under ten times. The sample holds other DNA sequences that translate to the same CDR3. V gene TRBV5-1 combines with J gene TRBJ2-7; 16 positions match TRBD2. This CDR3 contains 21 residues. Germline loops: CDR1 SGHRS, CDR2 YFSETQ. V gave up 1 base and J gave up 5 bases; unmatched junction bases: 18. CDR3 sequence: CASSLRGTGGLAGGPENEQYF. CDR3 sequence (DNA): TGCGCCAGCAGCTTGCGGGGGACCGGGGGACTAGCGGGAGGGCCGGAGAACGAGCAGTACTTC.

The chain has TRBV25-1 and TRBJ1-4; D is uncertain. CDR3 length: 14 amino acids. The V end lost 9 bases, the J end lost 7 bases, and 18 bases lay between the germline ends. In germline, CDR1 is MGHDK, CDR2 SYGVNS. The CDR3 nucleotides are TGTGCCAGGCGTCTCGGGAGCCACCGTGAAAAACTGTTTTTT. It encodes CARRLGSHREKLFF.

The chain employs TRBV28 and TRBJ2-1; D uncertain. The ends were cut back, 6 bases at V and 6 bases at J, with 3 bases in the middle. Looked up from germline, CDR1 is MDHEN and CDR2 is SYDVKM. There are 10 residues in the CDR3. This CDR3 reads CASSVNEQFF. The CDR3 DNA sequence: TGTGCCAGCAGCGTCAATGAGCAGTTCTTC.

V gene TRBV14 combines with J gene TRBJ2-3; TRBD2 agrees at 7 bases. The CDR3 runs to 16 residues. Looked up from germline, CDR1 is SGHDN and CDR2 is FVKESK. With V trimmed by 2 bases and J by 0 bases, 5 bases remained unmatched. CDR3 nucleotides: TGTGCCAGCAGCCAAAGCGGGACGGGGAGCACAGATACGCAGTATTTT. Translated, it gives CASSQSGTGSTDTQYF.

The chain joins TRBV5-4 to TRBJ2-1; a possible D gene is TRBD2 (7 bases). From germline, CDR1 is SGHNT and CDR2 YYREEE (reference sequence). Trimming shortened V by 1 base and J by 4 bases, and 18 bases separated the two germline ends. The CDR3 spans 17 residues. The CDR3 is CASSLTGGGRQYNEQFF. The CDR3 nucleotides read TGTGCCAGCAGCTTGACTGGCGGGGGCCGCCAATACAATGAGCAGTTCTTC. Complete variable domain (other parts from reference TRBV5-4 and TRBJ2-1): ETGVTQSPTHLIKTRGQQVTLRCSSQSGHNTVSWYQQALGQGPQFIFQYYREEENGRGNFPPRFSGLQFPNYSSELNVNALELDDSALYLCASSLTGGGRQYNEQFFGPGTRLTVL.

This clone came up once. This chain joins TRBV5-6 and TRBJ1-5; D is ambiguous. V was shortened by 2 bases and J by 5 bases, with 8 bases between the two germline ends. The CDR3 consists of 13 residues. CDR1 is SGHDT and CDR2 is YYEEEE in the germline V gene. This CDR3 reads CASSFSGDQPQHF. The CDR3 DNA sequence: TGTGCCAGCAGCTTTTCCGGTGATCAGCCCCAGCATTTT.

This chain links TRBV10-3 with TRBJ2-2; 9 bases are a match to TRBD2. Germline CDR1 reads ENHRY; CDR2 reads SYGVKD. V lost 0 bases and J lost 2; bases outside the gene matches: 4. The CDR3 loop spans 17 amino acids. CDR3 loop: CAISESGSGSNTGELFF. The CDR3 region has the DNA TGTGCCATCAGTGAGTCAGGTAGCGGGAGTAACACCGGGGAGCTGTTTTTT.